The rows below give T cell receptor beta chains drawn from one sample of a study of T cells after yellow fever vaccination. TCRdb re-derived calls from the 5' RACE reads in MiXCR, one entry per CDR3 protein. The sample includes almost 600,000 distinct CDR3 sequences, 13% of them seen just once. Material: PBMCs, obtained on the day of the yellow fever booster vaccination. These TCRs come from a man aged 30-40 years who received the YFV17D yellow fever vaccine. Each CDR3 is given without its conserved first and last residue. A D gene is named only where the DNA matches it firmly.

J: TRBJ1-3; V: TRBV9; D: -; CDR3: ASSVTGTGNTIY
J: TRBJ2-1; V: TRBV20-1; D: -; CDR3: SASRAVVTYNEQF
J: TRBJ2-7; V: TRBV4-1; D: -; CDR3: ASSQEIWGSGEQY
J: TRBJ2-7; V: TRBV6-1; D: TRBD2; CDR3: ASSRTGTTYEQY
J: TRBJ1-1; V: TRBV11-2; D: -; CDR3: ASRKVAGSNTEAF
J: TRBJ2-3; V: TRBV6-1; D: TRBD2; CDR3: ASSSRGSGRPLRDTQY
J: TRBJ2-7; V: TRBV7-2; D: TRBD1; CDR3: ASSARQGRSYEQY
J: TRBJ2-2; V: TRBV12-3/TRBV12-4; D: -; CDR3: ASRKDTNTGELF
J: TRBJ1-2; V: TRBV9; D: -; CDR3: ASSVEGDGYT
J: TRBJ2-7; V: TRBV9; D: -; CDR3: ASQGTSYEQY
J: TRBJ2-7; V: TRBV3-1; D: -; CDR3: ATSTLRTTSSSYEQY
J: TRBJ1-2; V: TRBV2; D: TRBD1; CDR3: ASSALDRNYGYT
J: TRBJ1-5; V: TRBV12-3/TRBV12-4; D: TRBD1; CDR3: ASSSQGRGNQPQH
J: TRBJ2-3; V: TRBV6-2/TRBV6-3; D: -; CDR3: ASSYRQAWAILTSTDTQY
J: TRBJ2-5; V: TRBV12-3/TRBV12-4; D: TRBD1; CDR3: ASSFGTGGETQY
J: TRBJ1-4; V: TRBV10-3; D: -; CDR3: AISEGHNEKLF